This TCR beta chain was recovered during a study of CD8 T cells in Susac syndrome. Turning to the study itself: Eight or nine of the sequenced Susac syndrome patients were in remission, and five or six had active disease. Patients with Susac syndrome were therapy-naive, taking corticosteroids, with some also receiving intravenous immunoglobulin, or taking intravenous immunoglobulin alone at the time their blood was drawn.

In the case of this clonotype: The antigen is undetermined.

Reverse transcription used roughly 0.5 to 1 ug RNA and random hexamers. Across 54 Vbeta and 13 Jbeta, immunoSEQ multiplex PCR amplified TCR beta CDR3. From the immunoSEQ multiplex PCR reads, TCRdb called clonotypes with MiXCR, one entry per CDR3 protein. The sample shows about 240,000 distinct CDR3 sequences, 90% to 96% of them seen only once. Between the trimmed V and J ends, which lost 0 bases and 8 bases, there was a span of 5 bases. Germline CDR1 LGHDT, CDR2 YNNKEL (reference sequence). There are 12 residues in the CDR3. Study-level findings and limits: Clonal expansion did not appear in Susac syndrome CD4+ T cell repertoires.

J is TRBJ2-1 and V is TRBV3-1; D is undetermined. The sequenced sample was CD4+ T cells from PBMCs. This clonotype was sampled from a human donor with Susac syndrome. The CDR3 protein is CASSQDNHEQFF. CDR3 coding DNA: TGTGCCAGCAGCCAAGACAACCATGAGCAGTTCTTC.